This T cell receptor beta chain was sequenced for a study of T cell responses to AZD1222 COVID-19 vaccine. Study results and caveats: Among the donors, most were white British and more were female, and clonal diversity was possibly underestimated. There were vaccine-associated CD4 TCRs across spike, dominant at 160-218 and 743-854. The breadth and depth of Spike-specific TCRs increased once two AZD1222 doses had been given.

Regarding this clone: Its antigen remains unknown.

The table came from immunoSEQ multiplex PCR; TCRdb's copy has only in-frame clones and leaves some out. The repertoire includes approximately 99,000 clones, about 86% of them detected once, and around 3.2% sits in the top ten. The TCR was taken from an adult in good health. Sequencing used peripheral blood, obtained on day 0 of AZD1222 vaccination.

In DNA form, the CDR3 reads TGTGCCAGCAGTTTAGCAGGTGATCAGCCCCAGCATTTT. This encodes CASSLAGDQPQHF. The genes are TRBV12-3 or TRBV12-4 and TRBJ1-5; D is unclear. This CDR3 is built from 13 residues. The V end lost 0 bases, the J end lost 5 bases, and 5 bases lay between the germline ends.